Below, one TCR beta chain is given with its context. This record comes from a study of OX40 agonist ivuxolimab in advanced cancers. Background on the study: Dose-escalation subjects each had hepatocellular carcinoma, melanoma, renal cell or head and neck cancer.

Some clones are missing from TCRdb's copy, which holds only in-frame ones; the method was immunoSEQ multiplex PCR. In the table there are 60,000 to 85,000 clones, around 94% of which are singletons. The study sampled blood at baseline, cycle 4 day 1, and cycle 7 day 1. Germline V lookup: CDR1 SNHLY, CDR2 FYNNEI. The CDR3 loop spans 15 amino acids. The V and J ends lost 5 bases and 3 bases respectively, with 14 bases between them. V usage is TRBV2 and J usage is TRBJ1-5; perhaps TRBD1 as D (5 bases). The receptor comes from an adult with an advanced solid tumor such as melanoma, head and neck, liver or kidney cancer. This specimen consisted of CD4+ or CD8+ T cells sorted from blood, obtained in a trial of the OX40 agonist ivuxolimab. The CDR3 DNA reads TGTGCCAGCAGTCCGGGACCTATGCACAATCAGCCCCAGCATTTT. Residues: CASSPGPMHNQPQHF.